This entry concerns a single T cell receptor (beta chain). Its antigen is unidentified. RNA extraction and reverse transcription yielded cDNA as sequencing template. Using immunoSEQ multiplex PCR, the repertoire was profiled, and TCRdb retains in-frame clones only, with some absent. This table has about 120,000 clones, less than 50% appearing once. These data come from a study of CD8+ T cells in alopecia areata. Study-level points and caveats: The study also sequences resident alphabeta T cells of normal skin in scalp samples.

Trimming pared 8 bases from V and 7 bases from J, leaving 11 bases between. The V gene's germline CDR1 is SNHLY and CDR2 FYNNEI. CDR3 size: 12 residues. Lesional scalp punch biopsies and peripheral blood were collected from alopecia areata patients. The sequencing input was NKG2D-low CD8+ T cells sorted from blood. The gene calls are TRBV2 and TRBJ2-2, with no clear D. This receptor was obtained from a human donor with alopecia areata. CDR3 amino acids: CASLGRHGELFF. The CDR3 region has the DNA TGTGCCAGCTTGGGCAGGCACGGGGAGCTGTTTTTT. Drawing the rest from reference TRBV2 and TRBJ2-2, the complete variable domain is EPEVTQTPSHQVTQMGQEVILRCVPISNHLYFYWYRQILGQKVEFLVSFYNNEISEKSEIFDDQFSVERPDGSNFTLKIRSTKLEDSAMYFCASLGRHGELFFGEGSRLTVL.